The 18 T cell receptor beta chains below come from one sample, sequenced in a study of OX40 agonist ivuxolimab in advanced cancers. Some clones are missing from TCRdb's copy, which holds only in-frame ones; the method was immunoSEQ multiplex PCR. The repertoire holds roughly 61,000 clones, about 81% seen once, with 0.75% in the top ten. Sequences were derived from CD4+ or CD8+ T cells sorted from blood, sampled in a trial of the OX40 agonist ivuxolimab. These receptor sequences come from an adult with an advanced solid tumor such as melanoma, head and neck, liver or kidney cancer.

The chain links TRBV15 to TRBJ2-5, with 7 bases matching TRBD2. Judging by the DNA end, TRBJ2-7 fits better; the J call may be wrong. CDR3 length: 15 residues. In germline, CDR1 is LNHNV, CDR2 YYDKDF (reference sequence). DNA of the CDR3: TGTGCCACCAGCTCCCGGGGGGTTGGCTCCTACGAGCAGTACTTC. Its translation is CATSSRGVGSYEQYF.

V and J are TRBV7-9 and TRBJ2-5; D may be TRBD2 (6 bases). The CDR3 covers 16 residues. The germline V gene has CDR1 SEHNR and CDR2 FQNEAQ (reference sequence). V was trimmed by 0 bases and J by 1 base, leaving 12 bases between them. CDR3 residues: CASSLAPTSSQETQYF. The DNA for the CDR3 is TGTGCCAGCAGCTTAGCGCCAACTAGCAGCCAAGAGACCCAGTACTTC.

V is TRBV2 and J is TRBJ1-3, with 7 bases matching TRBD1. The V gene's germline CDR1 is SNHLY and CDR2 FYNNEI. The V gene end was trimmed by 6 bases and the J gene end by 4 bases; junction bases not matched to a gene: 9. This CDR3 spans 15 amino acids. CDR3 sequence: CASSRQGSAGNTIYF. The CDR3 DNA is TGTGCCAGCAGCAGACAGGGATCTGCCGGAAACACCATATATTTT.

The chain recombines TRBV6-1 with TRBJ1-5, with a tentative D call TRBD1 (5 bases). Germline V lookup: CDR1 MNHNS, CDR2 SASEGT. V gave up 6 bases and J gave up 0 bases, with 12 bases separating them. This CDR3 is 15 amino acids long. CDR3 DNA sequence: TGTGCCAGCAGCCTGACAGCTTATAGCAATCAGCCCCAGCATTTT. This encodes CASSLTAYSNQPQHF.

V and J are TRBV5-1 and TRBJ1-4; D might be TRBD1 (5 bases). Germline V gives CDR1 SGHRS, CDR2 YFSETQ. CDR3 length: 15 amino acids. Trimming left V 7 bases short and J 5 bases short, with 18 bases between. As DNA, the CDR3 is TGCGCCAGCGGTTTAGGGCCAGGGATAAATGAAAAACTGTTTTTT. This encodes CASGLGPGINEKLFF.

This chain links TRBV6-6 with TRBJ1-2; 11 nucleotides agree with TRBD1. The CDR3 loop spans 14 amino acids. V lost 3 bases, J lost 7 bases, and 4 bases stayed unmatched. Germline-derived CDR1 and CDR2 are MNHNY and SVGAGI (reference sequence). The chain's CDR3 is CASSYTGTGGGYTF. DNA for the CDR3: TGTGCCAGCAGTTATACCGGGACAGGGGGTGGCTACACCTTC.

The chain couples TRBV7-9 to TRBJ2-5; 11 bases fit TRBD2. CDR3 length: 17 amino acids. Germline V gene lookup returns CDR1 SEHNR and CDR2 FQNEAQ (reference sequence). Unmatched junction bases numbered 7, after V lost 4 bases and J lost 0 bases. CDR3 residues: CASSSLAGGRYQETQYF. The DNA of the CDR3 is TGTGCCAGCAGCTCCCTAGCGGGGGGCCGGTACCAAGAGACCCAGTACTTC.

The CDR3 DNA reads as TGCAGCGCCTCCGACAGATACAATGAGCAGTTCTTC. As protein: CSASDRYNEQFF. This chain links TRBV29-1 with TRBJ2-1, with a possible D match to TRBD1 (5 bases). The CDR3 runs to 12 residues. CDR1 is SQVTM, CDR2 ANQGSEA, per germline. Trimming shortened V by 7 bases and J by 4 bases, and 11 bases separated the two germline ends.

This sequence joins TRBV19 and TRBJ2-7; 8 bases are a match to TRBD1. This CDR3 has 13 amino acids. Germline V gives CDR1 LNHDA, CDR2 SQIVND (reference sequence). V lost 3 bases and J lost 7; bases outside the gene matches: 5. CDR3 residues: CASSMDRVGEQYF. CDR3 in DNA: TGTGCCAGTAGTATGGACAGGGTCGGGGAGCAGTACTTC.

This chain connects TRBV6-5 to TRBJ1-1; D perhaps matches TRBD1 (6 bases). CDR3 length: 14 residues. Germline V gene sequence: CDR1 MNHEY, CDR2 SVGAGI. Trimming took off 10 bases at V and 5 bases at J, with 20 bases between the two ends. CDR3 sequence reads: CATGGRGRWTEAFF. Written as DNA, the CDR3 is TGTGCCACCGGGGGTAGGGGGAGATGGACTGAAGCTTTCTTT.

The chain uses TRBV27 and TRBJ2-5, with TRBD1 as a possible D gene (6 bases). Germline assignment: CDR1 MNHEY and CDR2 SMNVEV (reference sequence). This CDR3 contains 15 residues. Trimming took 2 bases from V and 1 from J, leaving 11 bases between them. The CDR3 here is CASSLGGQIQETQYF. CDR3 bases: TGTGCCAGCAGTTTAGGTGGACAGATCCAAGAGACCCAGTACTTC.

V usage is TRBV6-5 and J usage is TRBJ2-7; 7 nucleotides match TRBD1. Germline V gene data show CDR1 as MNHEY and CDR2 as SVGAGI. CDR3 length: 13 amino acids. The V segment lost 6 bases and the J segment 2 bases; nucleotides outside the gene matches: 4. Here the CDR3 DNA reads TGTGCCAGCAGATCGACAGGGACCTACGAGCAGTACTTC. This codes for CASRSTGTYEQYF.

The CDR3 loop reads CASSSGERSSGGYEQYF. The CDR3, as DNA: TGTGCCAGCAGCTCCGGGGAGAGATCTAGCGGGGGCTACGAGCAGTACTTC. The chain recombines TRBV7-9 with TRBJ2-7, with TRBD2 identical over 10 bases. J lost 3 bases, V lost 4 bases, and 12 bases had no gene match. Germline lookup yields CDR1 SEHNR and CDR2 FQNEAQ (reference sequence). CDR3 length equals 17 residues.

This clone appeared a single time. V usage is TRBV6-1 and J usage is TRBJ1-6; TRBD1 might be the D (5 bases). Trimming stripped 5 bases from V and 5 bases from J, with 10 bases between. The CDR3 loop spans 14 amino acids. Germline CDR1 reads MNHNS; CDR2 reads SASEGT. The CDR3 protein is CASSSLGDNSPLHF. The CDR3 nucleotides are TGTGCCAGCAGTTCCCTGGGGGATAATTCACCCCTCCACTTT.

The chain couples TRBV5-4 to TRBJ1-4, with TRBD1 matching over 9 bases. J gave up 7 bases and V 2 bases, and 3 bases lay outside the gene matches. CDR1 and CDR2 from the germline V gene are SGHNT and YYREEE (reference sequence). The CDR3 covers 14 residues. CDR3 sequence (DNA): TGTGCCAGCAGCTTACAGGGGGCCGGTGAAAAACTGTTTTTT. Protein: CASSLQGAGEKLFF.

The gene calls are TRBV23-1 and TRBJ2-7; 10 nucleotides align to TRBD1. TRBV23-1 is known as an ORF, though its function is uncertain. This CDR3 comprises 21 residues. Unmatched junction bases numbered 19, after V lost 2 bases and J lost 0 bases. CDR3 protein: CASSQTPPGQGTGLLSYEQYF. The DNA for the CDR3 is TGCGCCAGCAGTCAAACCCCTCCGGGACAGGGGACGGGACTCCTCTCCTACGAGCAGTACTTC.

The chain is built from TRBV27 and TRBJ2-7; TRBD1 aligns across 9 bases. Trimming took 5 bases from V and 6 from J; bases not matched to a gene: 8. This CDR3 is 14 amino acids long. Germline V gene data show CDR1 as MNHEY and CDR2 as SMNVEV (reference sequence). The CDR3 region is CASSATDRGAEQYF. CDR3 in DNA: TGTGCCAGCAGTGCCACGGACAGGGGTGCCGAGCAGTACTTC.

The CDR3 DNA reads as TGCGCCAGCAGCTTTTTAGTTAGGGCCACTGAAGCTTTCTTT. Its translation is CASSFLVRATEAFF. The V call is TRBV5-1, the J call TRBJ1-1; unclear D gene. This CDR3 region has 14 residues. CDR1 SGHRS and CDR2 YFSETQ come from the germline V gene. The V end was cut by 2 bases, the J end by 4 bases, with 12 bases between.